This T cell receptor beta chain originates from a study of T cells in narcolepsy. Study observations and caveats: Some memory CD4+ repertoires had no autoreactive clone sequences. Healthy controls reportedly lacked the autoreactive clonotypes serially found in patients' blood. HCRT-specific and TRIB2-specific autoreactive clonotypes appeared among same-patient CSF and blood CD4+ clonotypes.

A remark on this clone: The antigen is not known.

This table comes from immunoSEQ multiplex PCR, and its TCRdb copy is limited to in-frame clones, with some not included. This repertoire shows tens of thousands of clones, about four fifths found once; its top ten account for 0.71%. With V trimmed by 2 bases and J by 2 bases, 4 bases remained unmatched. CDR1 and CDR2 from the germline V gene are SGHNT and YYREEE (reference sequence). CDR3 length: 15 amino acids. Sequenced sample: CD45RA- memory CD4+ T cells from PBMCs. This chain joins TRBV5-4 and TRBJ1-3; 7 bases line up with TRBD1. The sequence came from a human donor with narcolepsy. The CDR3 region is CASSFQGGAGNTIYF. DNA of the CDR3: TGTGCCAGCAGCTTTCAAGGGGGCGCTGGAAACACCATATATTTT.